Following are 18 T cell receptor beta chains from one sample sequenced in a study of T cell clonality in common variable immunodeficiency. Profiled with immunoSEQ multiplex PCR; TCRdb holds only in-frame clones, not every one. In total the sample includes roughly 28,000 clones, none of them seen once. The sample comprised peripheral blood mononuclear cells. These TCRs come from a person aged 18 to 75 in good health.

A few counts support this clone. The observed sequence ends 3 residues before the CDR3 terminus, with the missing tail filled in from the germline J gene. V usage is TRBV5-3 and J usage is TRBJ1-2; D remains unclear. TRBV5-3 is treated as an ORF (open reading frame) with a function not yet certain. The CDR3 is 12 residues long. The ends were cut back, 0 bases at V and 7 bases at J, with 7 bases in the middle. CDR3 DNA (partial): TGTGCCAGAAGCTTGGAGCCAGGTGGC. This encodes CARSLEPGG. The full CDR3 protein reads CARSLEPGGYTF.

This clone was detected a few times. The CDR3 end lies 3 residues beyond the end of the read and is filled in from the germline J gene. The J gene is TRBJ1-2, the V gene TRBV25-1; possibly TRBD1 for D (6 bases). Per germline, CDR1 MGHDK and CDR2 SYGVNS. The CDR3 consists of 14 residues. The germline V and J ends were trimmed by 2 bases and 6 bases, with 13 bases remaining between them. The sequenced CDR3 bases are TGTGCCAGCAGTGAAGTGAGACAGGCGAATGGC. This encodes CASSEVRQANG. The full CDR3 is CASSEVRQANGYTF.

This clone was recorded many times. The CDR3 extends 3 residues past the end of the read, so its final part is completed from the germline J gene. The V gene is TRBV5-5, the J gene TRBJ1-4; D may be TRBD1 (5 bases). This CDR3 has 15 residues. Per the germline V gene, CDR1 is SGHKS and CDR2 is YYEKEE (reference sequence). Trimming left V 1 base short and J 5 bases short, with 12 bases between. The sequenced CDR3 bases are TGTGCCAGCAGCTTGTATCCGGGGGAAAATGAAAAA. This codes for CASSLYPGENEK. The entire CDR3 sequence reads CASSLYPGENEKLFF.

This clone was found many times. Sequencing ends 3 residues short of the CDR3 end; the germline J gene provides the rest. The same CDR3 also results from other DNA sequences found in this sample. This chain joins TRBV19 and TRBJ1-3, with 8 bases lining up with TRBD1. CDR3 length: 16 residues. From germline, CDR1 is LNHDA and CDR2 SQIVND (reference sequence). V lost 6 bases and J lost 2; bases outside the gene matches: 9. The CDR3 spells CASSISLTGAGNTIYF. The sequenced part of the CDR3 DNA is TGTGCCAGTAGCATAAGCCTGACAGGGGCTGGAAACACC. Complete variable domain (other parts from reference TRBV19 and TRBJ1-3): DGGITQSPKYLFRKEGQNVTLSCEQNLNHDAMYWYRQDPGQGLRLIYYSQIVNDFQKGDIAEGYSVSREKKESFPLTVTSAQKNPTAFYLCASSISLTGAGNTIYFGEGSWLTVV.

This clone was detected many times. The read comes to an end 3 residues before the CDR3 does, leaving the germline J gene to fill in the end. The V gene is TRBV5-4, the J gene TRBJ2-1, with 11 bases lining up with TRBD2. This CDR3 is built from 16 residues. CDR1 is SGHNT and CDR2 is YYREEE in the germline V gene (reference sequence). J was trimmed by 3 bases and V by 5 bases; bases with no gene match: 7. CDR3 bases read: TGTGCCAGCAGACTTAGCGGGGGGGAGGGCTACAATGAG. Translating it yields CASRLSGGEGYNE. The CDR3 in full is CASRLSGGEGYNEQFF.

This clone was observed many times. Sequencing ends 3 residues short of the CDR3 end; the germline J gene provides the rest. This sequence joins TRBV30 and TRBJ1-1; 7 nucleotides agree with TRBD1. The CDR3 runs 12 residues. CDR1 and CDR2 (germline): GTSNPN, SVGIG (reference sequence). V lost 7 bases and J lost 6; bases outside the gene matches: 8. The sequenced CDR3 bases are TGTGCCTCGACAGGGTTCCTGGCTGAA. Translating gives CASTGFLAE. The whole CDR3 protein is CASTGFLAEAFF.

At least ten counts were recorded for this clone. Relative to the germline gene, one junction end is altered; a read error may explain this. The CDR3 end falls 3 residues outside the read, so it is completed with the germline J gene. The chain uses TRBV4-2 and TRBJ1-6; D remains unclear. Germline V gives CDR1 LGHNA, CDR2 YNFKEQ. This CDR3 contains 14 residues. The CDR3 protein is CASSQDLGWRPLHF. CDR3 DNA (partial): TGCGCCAGCAGCCAAGACTTAGGGTGGAGACCC.

This clone was recorded many times. Sequencing ends 3 residues short of the CDR3 end; the germline J gene provides the rest. The chain has TRBV5-6 and TRBJ1-1, with 8 nucleotides matching TRBD1. Germline CDR1 reads SGHDT; CDR2 reads YYEEEE. CDR3 length: 15 amino acids. V lost 4 bases to trimming and J lost 0 bases; unmatched junction nucleotides: 5. This CDR3 is CASSMAGGLNTEAFF. The covered CDR3 bases are TGTGCCAGCAGCATGGCAGGGGGCCTGAACACTGAA. The whole variable domain, remainder taken from reference TRBV5-6 and TRBJ1-1, is DAGVTQSPTHLIKTRGQQVTLRCSPKSGHDTVSWYQQALGQGPQFIFQYYEEEERQRGNFPDRFSGHQFPNYSSELNVNALLLGDSALYLCASSMAGGLNTEAFFGQGTRLTVV.

The table lists this clone with many counts. Read coverage stops 3 residues before the CDR3 terminus; the germline J gene supplies the remainder. The V and J genes are TRBV5-1 and TRBJ1-1, with D possibly TRBD1 on 5 matching bases. Looked up from germline, CDR1 is SGHRS and CDR2 is YFSETQ. The CDR3 extends over 13 amino acids. The V end lost 4 bases, the J end lost 6 bases, and 13 bases lay between the germline ends. The chain's CDR3 is CASSTQGWPEAFF. The sequenced CDR3 bases are TGCGCCAGCAGCACGCAGGGCTGGCCTGAA.

This clone was found a few times. The read stops 3 residues short of the end of the CDR3; the missing end is completed from the germline J gene. The J gene is TRBJ1-2, the V gene TRBV7-3, with TRBD1 identical over 8 bases. Germline lookup yields CDR1 SGHTA and CDR2 FQGTGA. The CDR3 sequence is 16 residues long. Incomplete CDR3 DNA: TGTGCCAGCGAATGGTTCCGGGACAGGCCAACCTACGAC. Translated, it gives CASEWFRDRPTYD. The full-length CDR3 reads as CASEWFRDRPTYDYTF.

This clone appeared a few times. The CDR3 end lies 3 residues beyond the end of the read and is filled in from the germline J gene. This chain connects TRBV18 to TRBJ1-1, with a weak D call TRBD1 (6 bases). CDR3 size: 17 residues. Trimming left V 1 base short and J 5 bases short, with 20 bases between. Germline lookup yields CDR1 KGHSH and CDR2 LQKENI. The CDR3 sequence is CASSPRRGSGGLTEAFF. The part of the CDR3 DNA that was read is TGTGCCAGCTCACCACGCAGGGGCTCGGGAGGATTGACTGAA.

In its sample, this clone was seen a few times. The CDR3 is cut off 3 residues early in the read; its end comes from the germline J gene. V gene TRBV2 combines with J gene TRBJ2-2, with D possibly matching TRBD1 (6 bases). Germline V gene data show CDR1 as SNHLY and CDR2 as FYNNEI. Trimming pared 5 bases from V and 8 bases from J, leaving 18 bases between. This CDR3 region has 15 residues. The sequenced part of the CDR3 DNA is TGTGCCAGCAGTTCCCCCACAGTGGGGGCAGGGGAG. Translated: CASSSPTVGAGE. The complete CDR3 protein is CASSSPTVGAGELFF. Using reference TRBV2 and TRBJ2-2 for the parts outside the CDR3, the full variable domain is EPEVTQTPSHQVTQMGQEVILRCVPISNHLYFYWYRQILGQKVEFLVSFYNNEISEKSEIFDDQFSVERPDGSNFTLKIRSTKLEDSAMYFCASSSPTVGAGELFFGEGSRLTVL.

This clone was counted ten times or more. The sequenced fragment ends 3 residues before the CDR3 boundary, so the rest is inferred from the germline J gene. The rearrangement uses TRBV5-1 and TRBJ2-7, with D possibly being TRBD1 (5 bases). This CDR3 comprises 16 residues. CDR1 is SGHRS, CDR2 YFSETQ, per germline. The ends were cut back, 4 bases at V and 0 bases at J, with 17 bases in the middle. The CDR3 reads CASSASTRVSSYEQYF. CDR3 DNA, as far as it was read: TGCGCCAGCAGCGCCTCAACCAGGGTATCCTCCTACGAG.

In this sample, this clone turned up a few times. The read gets to within 3 residues of the CDR3 end, and the germline J gene fills in the rest. The chain employs TRBV5-1 and TRBJ1-3, with unresolved D. The CDR3 loop spans 14 amino acids. Germline V CDR1 and CDR2: SGHRS, YFSETQ. The V end lost 2 bases, the J end lost 0 bases, and 6 bases lay between the germline ends. The CDR3 sequence: CASSFEVSGNTIYF. CDR3 DNA (partial): TGCGCCAGCAGCTTTGAGGTCTCTGGAAACACC.

This clone was seen at least ten times. The CDR3 goes on 3 residues after the read ends, and that part is filled in from the germline J gene. The chain recombines TRBV12-3 or TRBV12-4 with TRBJ2-7; D is possibly TRBD1 (5 bases). This CDR3 is built from 17 residues. Trimming stripped 5 bases from V and 1 base from J, with 21 bases between. The CDR3 here is CASSDYLGDRPSYEQYF. The part of the CDR3 DNA that was read is TGTGCCAGCAGTGATTACCTTGGAGACAGACCATCCTACGAG.

This clone has a count of ten or more. The missing CDR3 end, 3 residues past where the read stops, is filled in from the germline J gene. The chain combines TRBV7-3 with TRBJ1-4; 7 bases are a match to TRBD1. The CDR3 is 13 residues long. The J segment lost 8 bases and the V segment lost 5 bases, leaving 5 bases of the junction unmatched. The V gene's germline CDR1 is SGHTA and CDR2 FQGTGA. The CDR3 here is CASSLSGGEKLFF. The sequenced part of the CDR3 DNA is TGTGCCAGCAGCCTCTCAGGGGGGGAAAAA.

This clone was counted many times. The missing CDR3 end, 3 residues past where the read stops, is filled in from the germline J gene. The rearrangement uses TRBV28 and TRBJ2-3; a possible D gene is TRBD2 (7 bases). The CDR3 spans 14 residues. Germline lookup yields CDR1 MDHEN and CDR2 SYDVKM. The ends were cut back, 7 bases at V and 5 bases at J, with 16 bases in the middle. The sequenced CDR3 bases are TGTGCCAGCACCCAGCACGGGGGGCGAGATACG. Translating it yields CASTQHGGRDT. The CDR3 as a whole reads CASTQHGGRDTQYF. Drawing the rest from reference TRBV28 and TRBJ2-3, the complete variable domain is DVKVTQSSRYLVKRTGEKVFLECVQDMDHENMFWYRQDPGLGLRLIYFSYDVKMKEKGDIPEGYSVSREKKERFSLILESASTNQTSMYLCASTQHGGRDTQYFGPGTRLTVL.

This clone was counted ten times or more. The DNA ends 3 residues before the CDR3 does, and the rest of the CDR3 is filled in from the germline J gene. V usage is TRBV20-1 and J usage is TRBJ1-5; maybe TRBD1 (5 bases). The CDR3 has 14 amino acids. The ends were cut back, 0 bases at V and 3 bases at J, with 9 bases in the middle. Germline loops: CDR1 DFQATT, CDR2 SNEGSKA (reference sequence). The sequenced CDR3 bases are TGCAGTGCTAGAGATGGACACGTCAATCAGCCC. As protein: CSARDGHVNQP. The CDR3 in its entirety is CSARDGHVNQPQHF.